The TCR beta chain under discussion was sequenced for a study of T cell responses to AZD1222 COVID-19 vaccine (dated by TCRdb to about 2021). Study-level background: AZD1222 recipients whose second dose came at about 4 weeks and those whose second dose came at about 12 weeks were combined into one group, since spike-specific TCR depth and breadth did not differ between the two schedules. A total of about 230 trial participants underwent TCR sequencing, of whom approximately 210 received two doses of AZD1222 and about 25 received two doses of the MenACWY control vaccine. Enrollment into the trials was organized by age into subgroups of 18-55, 56-69 and 70-plus years, and those subgroups contained roughly 140, 27 and 60 TCR-sequenced participants, respectively. Results and caveats for the whole study, not just this receptor: Because no samples from the day 14 peak response were available, repertoires could be characterized only after the peak T cell response. Reportedly, close to half of the unique spike-specific TCRs recognized epitopes lying outside the regions that are mutated in the B.1.351 and B.1.1.7 variants. Only five to seven AZD1222 recipients were SARS-CoV-2 seropositive at baseline, limiting conclusions about previously exposed vaccinees. The 56-69-year group was small, and its depth increase did not reach significance, likely because of low power. The whole spike protein was spanned by vaccine-associated CD4 TCRs, and dominant responses were seen in regions 160-218 and 743-854. After two AZD1222 doses, both the breadth and the depth of spike-specific TCRs were significantly higher than at day 0 and than in MenACWY recipients. Participants were mostly white British, with more females than males. The authors suggested clonal diversity may have been underestimated.

The CDR3 regions of human TCRbeta chains were subjected to immunosequencing. The source study handled its data this way. TCRs in the repertoires were compared against a reference library of SARS-CoV-2-specific TCRs that had been generated with the MIRA antigen-specificity platform. Breadth meant the fraction of unique TCRs that were SARS-CoV-2-associated, whereas depth meant the fraction of total T cells that were SARS-CoV-2-associated. Using the MIRA data, each spike-specific TCR was assigned both to the spike region to which the TCR was reactive and to a CD4 or CD8 class. Log10-transformed breadth and depth values were compared by one-way ANOVA with Sidak's multiple comparisons tests. Not all clones reach the TCRdb copy of this immuneACCESS table, which keeps in-frame sequences only. Checked studies attribute under half of the gap to unresolved V genes and leave the rest unexplained. For V, J and clone size, that table is used; D and trimming come from the DNA. Recorded for this sample are tens of thousands of clones; about nine tenths of them occurred a single time. The leading ten clones occupy about 7.7% of the sample.

For this chain, trimming is 8 bases at the V end and 4 bases at the J end, and the number of junction bases without a gene match is 12. The CDR3, cysteine through phenylalanine, is 15 amino acids long. The retained sequence is limited to the CDR3, 45 bases, with the frame set at the first base. Via the germline V gene, CDR1 is SQVTM and CDR2 ANQGSEA. Points on this clone: What this receptor recognizes is not known. Within one base of it there is no much larger clone, and no base qualities were kept.

The time point label of this sample denotes: baseline before first vaccination. Samples from vaccinated people were obtained from the UK trials COV001 and COV002, which included a single-blind randomized controlled phase 2/3 trial of AZD1222 (ChAdOx1 nCoV-19) in healthy adults. Trial participant PBMC samples were collected at day 0 and day 28 after the second dose for TCRbeta chain sequencing. The sample consisted of peripheral blood, taken on day 0 of AZD1222 vaccination. This receptor chain uses TRBV29-1 and TRBJ2-1; TRBD2 fits 9 bases in the junction. The TCR originated in an adult in good health. In nucleotides, the sequence is TGCAGCTTCGAGGGGCGGGAGGGGGCTTACAATGAGCAGTTCTTC. Its coded protein is CSFEGREGAYNEQFF.